The 16 T cell receptor beta chains listed next were all sequenced from one sample in a study of T cells after yellow fever vaccination. TCRdb independently ran MiXCR on the 5' RACE reads; one entry per CDR3 protein. This repertoire shows about 630,000 distinct CDR3 sequences, around an eighth found once; its top ten account for 14% to 15%. The sample in question was PBMCs, obtained on the day of the yellow fever booster vaccination. Source of these receptors: a young man who received the YFV17D yellow fever vaccine.

The table lists this clonotype with a few counts. The chain employs TRBV7-9 and TRBJ1-5; D is undetermined. There are 13 residues in the CDR3. Germline assignment: CDR1 SEHNR and CDR2 FQNEAQ (reference sequence). The ends were cut back, 5 bases at V and 6 bases at J, with 11 bases in the middle. The CDR3 here is CASSPKTGQPQHF. In nucleotides, the CDR3 is TGTGCCAGCAGCCCAAAAACCGGTCAGCCCCAGCATTTT.

This clonotype was recorded at least ten times. This chain's CDR3 is CSAGSSGFNEQFF. In DNA form, the CDR3 reads TGCAGCGCCGGGAGTTCCGGCTTCAATGAGCAGTTCTTC. The chain uses TRBV29-1 and TRBJ2-1; D is perhaps TRBD2 (6 bases). CDR3 length: 13 amino acids. The V end was cut by 7 bases, the J end by 6 bases, with 16 bases between. Germline V gene lookup returns CDR1 SQVTM and CDR2 ANQGSEA.

The chain links TRBV7-8 to TRBJ2-3; D unresolved. The CDR3 length is 14 residues. V was trimmed by 3 bases and J by 2 bases, leaving 9 bases between them. Per germline, CDR1 SGHVS and CDR2 FQNEAQ. The CDR3 region has the DNA TGTGCCAGCAGCTTGTCGGAGAACACAGATACGCAGTATTTT. Its translation: CASSLSENTDTQYF.

V gene TRBV7-9 combines with J gene TRBJ2-2, with D perhaps TRBD2 (6 bases). This CDR3 region has 15 residues. Germline V lookup: CDR1 SEHNR, CDR2 FQNEAQ (reference sequence). V was cut by 5 bases and J by 4 bases, with 14 bases left in between. Here the CDR3 reads CASSPRGGVTGELFF. The CDR3 DNA is TGTGCCAGCAGCCCTCGGGGCGGGGTCACCGGGGAGCTGTTTTTT.

This clonotype has a handful of counts. The V and J genes are TRBV7-6 and TRBJ2-3; 9 bases match TRBD2. Germline values: CDR1 SGHVS, CDR2 FNYEAQ. The CDR3 has 16 amino acids. V trimming: 4 bases; J trimming: 3 bases; junction bases outside the gene matches: 8. The CDR3 spells CASSSTLAGATDTQYF. CDR3 nucleotides: TGTGCCAGCAGCTCGACTTTAGCGGGAGCGACAGATACGCAGTATTTT. The whole variable domain, remainder taken from reference TRBV7-6 and TRBJ2-3, is GAGVSQSPRYKVTKRGQDVALRCDPISGHVSLYWYRQALGQGPEFLTYFNYEAQQDKSGLPNDRFSAERPEGSISTLTIQRTEQRDSAMYRCASSSTLAGATDTQYFGPGTRLTVL.

The sample holds a few counts of this clonotype. This chain connects TRBV7-9 to TRBJ2-7; the match to TRBD2 covers 14 bases. Germline trimming cut 5 bases from V and 0 bases from J; bases unmatched to any gene: 0. The germline V gene has CDR1 SEHNR and CDR2 FQNEAQ (reference sequence). This CDR3 comprises 15 residues. CDR3: CASSGLAGGSYEQYF. The CDR3 DNA reads TGTGCCAGCAGCGGACTAGCGGGAGGCTCCTACGAGCAGTACTTC.

This clonotype was found many times. The V and J genes are TRBV7-2 and TRBJ1-1; D ambiguous. The CDR3 totals 14 residues. Germline V CDR1 and CDR2: SGHTA, FQGNSA. Trimming took 3 bases from V and 1 from J, leaving 9 bases between them. The CDR3 nucleotides are TGTGCCAGCAGCTTCGTGGAAAGGAACACTGAAGCTTTCTTT. Its translation is CASSFVERNTEAFF.

On this clonotype itself: Relative to the germline gene, one junction end is altered; a read error may explain this. The chain is built from TRBV20-1 and TRBJ2-5; 16 positions agree with TRBD2. Germline V gene lookup returns CDR1 DFQATT and CDR2 SNEGSKA (reference sequence). This CDR3 is built from 16 residues. This CDR3 is CCAPGTSGRGGETQYF. As DNA, the CDR3 is TGCTGTGCTCCTGGGACTAGCGGGAGGGGTGGAGAGACCCAGTACTTC.

The chain joins TRBV11-2 to TRBJ1-1; 7 bases fit TRBD1. Per the germline V gene, CDR1 is SGHAT and CDR2 is FQNNGV. V lost 2 bases, J lost 0 bases, and 21 bases stayed unmatched. This CDR3 spans 21 amino acids. The chain's CDR3 is CASSLHYPVEGARGLNTEAFF. The CDR3 region has the DNA TGTGCCAGCAGCTTACATTATCCCGTCGAGGGGGCCAGGGGGTTGAACACTGAAGCTTTCTTT. Drawing the rest from reference TRBV11-2 and TRBJ1-1, the complete variable domain is EAGVAQSPRYKIIEKRQSVAFWCNPISGHATLYWYQQILGQGPKLLIQFQNNGVVDDSQLPKDRFSAERLKGVDSTLKIQPAKLEDSAVYLCASSLHYPVEGARGLNTEAFFGQGTRLTVV.

This clonotype was observed a few times. The chain carries TRBV7-2 and TRBJ2-1, with D maybe TRBD2 (5 bases). The length of the CDR3 is 14 residues. Germline assignment: CDR1 SGHTA and CDR2 FQGNSA. Deletions cut 6 bases from V and 6 bases from J, with 15 bases between. CDR3 residues: CASRPSTLVNEQFF. Written as DNA, the CDR3 is TGTGCCAGCAGACCGTCGACACTAGTCAATGAGCAGTTCTTC.

V and J are TRBV4-1 and TRBJ1-2; D may be TRBD1 (5 bases). The V end lost 2 bases, the J end lost 3 bases, and 13 bases lay between the germline ends. This CDR3 has 15 residues. Germline-derived CDR1 and CDR2 are MGHRA and YSYEKL. CDR3 region: CASSQNRLYHYGYTF. The CDR3 DNA sequence: TGCGCCAGCAGCCAAAACAGGCTCTACCACTATGGCTACACCTTC.

The gene calls are TRBV5-4 and TRBJ2-5; 11 bases align to TRBD2. CDR1 is SGHNT, CDR2 YYREEE, per germline (reference sequence). Losses at the gene ends were 5 bases for V and 0 bases for J; bases not matched to a gene: 6. This CDR3 has 16 residues. Here the CDR3 reads CASSPGTSGNQETQYF. DNA for the CDR3: TGTGCCAGCAGTCCCGGGACTAGCGGCAACCAAGAGACCCAGTACTTC.

The rearrangement joins TRBV20-1 to TRBJ2-7, with D possibly TRBD2 on 5 matching bases. This CDR3 contains 14 residues. The V gene's germline CDR1 is DFQATT and CDR2 SNEGSKA (reference sequence). Trimming stripped 6 bases from V and 2 bases from J, with 17 bases between. The CDR3 reads CSALPPSGPYEQYF. The DNA of the CDR3 is TGCAGTGCCCTGCCGCCCAGCGGCCCCTACGAGCAGTACTTC.

This chain joins TRBV7-2 and TRBJ2-1; TRBD1 matches at 8 bases. The V gene's germline CDR1 is SGHTA and CDR2 FQGNSA. J lost 5 bases, V lost 1 base, and 7 bases had no gene match. This CDR3 is 16 amino acids long. CDR3 DNA: TGTGCCAGCAGCTTAGGGGGCAGGGGGCGTCACAATGAGCAGTTCTTC. This encodes CASSLGGRGRHNEQFF.

The V call is TRBV5-1, the J call TRBJ1-2; D is uncertain. Trimming removed 4 bases from V and 0 bases from J, with 19 bases in between. CDR1 is SGHRS, CDR2 YFSETQ, per germline. The CDR3 runs to 17 residues. Here the CDR3 reads CASSLFTSGGANYGYTF. Written as DNA, the CDR3 is TGCGCCAGCAGCCTTTTCACTTCGGGTGGGGCTAACTATGGCTACACCTTC.

The chain carries TRBV4-2 and TRBJ2-7; the D call may be TRBD1 or TRBD2 (5 bases each). This CDR3 has 14 residues. The germline CDR1 and CDR2 sequences are LGHNA and YNFKEQ. V gave up 0 bases and J gave up 6 bases, with 12 bases separating them. The CDR3 sequence: CASSQEPYGGEQYF. The DNA for the CDR3 is TGTGCCAGCAGCCAAGAGCCGTATGGGGGCGAGCAGTACTTC.